There are a few counts of the clone carrying this T cell receptor beta chain. The antigen remains undetermined. This sample was taken from a study of glioma-infiltrating T cells. Amplification of TCR alpha and beta CDR3 regions from RNA used iRepertoire nested multiplex PCR. For one-step reverse transcription and amplification, about 85-400 ng of tissue mRNA or PBMC total RNA was used. TCRdb re-derived calls from the multiplex PCR reads in MiXCR, one entry per CDR3 protein. The table shows around 190,000 distinct CDR3 sequences, with over 40% occurring only once. Overall study results and limits: Tissue and blood shared very few CDR3 sequences. Gliomas, especially low-grade, showed above-expected tissue-blood divergence; non-neoplastic patients showed below.

The TCR was taken from a human donor with low-grade glioma or glioblastoma, undergoing nonglioma brain surgery, or in good health (not recorded which). Material for sequencing was glioma tissue, nonneoplastic brain tissue, or PBMCs (not recorded which).

CDR3: CASSLDSFSYEQYF. As DNA, the CDR3 is TGTGCCAGCAGCTTGGATTCTTTCTCCTACGAGCAGTACTTC. The chain is built from TRBV5-4 and TRBJ2-7; no definite D call. CDR3 length: 14 residues. Germline V gene lookup returns CDR1 SGHNT and CDR2 YYREEE (reference sequence). The V and J ends lost 0 bases and 0 bases respectively, with 7 bases between them.